The 2 T cell receptor beta chains given below trace back to one sample, sequenced in a study of early T cells in non-severe SARS-CoV-2 infection. MiXCR was run by TCRdb on the 5' RACE reads, yielding one entry per CDR3 protein. The sample shows 75,000 to 100,000 distinct CDR3 sequences, 16% of them seen only once. The sequencing sample was made of whole blood. Receptors were obtained from an adult who was a healthcare worker with PCR-confirmed SARS-CoV-2 infection or an uninfected control (not recorded which).

As for this clonotype: One end of the junction is discordant with germline, which a read error may explain. The V and J genes are TRBV11-2 and TRBJ1-2; 8 bases agree with TRBD1. CDR1 and CDR2 from the germline V gene are SGHAT and FQNNGV. This CDR3 comprises 14 residues. This CDR3 is CTSSLTGANYGYTF. Written as DNA, the CDR3 is TGTACCAGCAGCTTGACAGGGGCTAACTATGGCTACACCTTC.

This clonotype appeared many times. The chain recombines TRBV6-2 or TRBV6-3 with TRBJ2-1, with 8 bases that match TRBD2. The germline V gene has CDR1 MNHEY and CDR2 SVGEGT. CDR3 length equals 15 residues. Trimming at V came to 2 bases and at J to 7 bases, leaving 7 bases not matched to a gene. The CDR3 DNA follows: TGTGCCAGCAGTTACGGACTAGCTGCAGGTAATGAGCAGTTCTTC. Translated, it gives CASSYGLAAGNEQFF.